These 21 T cell receptor beta chains were sequenced from one sample in a study of T cells after yellow fever vaccination. TCRdb re-analysed the 5' RACE reads in MiXCR, keeping a single row per CDR3 protein. Counted here are 68,000 or so distinct CDR3 sequences, about 6% occurring once; the ten biggest clones make up more than 35%. The specimen comprised CD8+ T cells sorted from PBMCs, sampled approximately 40 days after the first yellow fever vaccination. The receptors come from a man younger than 35 who received the YFV17D yellow fever vaccine.

The sample holds many counts of this clonotype. The chain links TRBV7-6 to TRBJ1-6; 8 positions match TRBD1. The germline CDR1 and CDR2 sequences are SGHVS and FNYEAQ. The length of the CDR3 is 15 residues. With V trimmed by 3 bases and J by 7 bases, 5 bases remained unmatched. The CDR3 bases are TGTGCCAGCAGCTTCGGACAGGGACTCAATTCACCCCTCCACTTT. Translation: CASSFGQGLNSPLHF.

This clonotype was observed at least ten times. V gene TRBV15 combines with J gene TRBJ2-1, with D unclear. The V gene lost 1 base and the J gene lost 6 bases, with 10 bases spanning the gap. Germline CDR1 LNHNV, CDR2 YYDKDF (reference sequence). This CDR3 comprises 14 residues. The CDR3 DNA is TGTGCCACCAGCAGAGCCCTCGGACGCAATGAGCAGTTCTTC. Translated: CATSRALGRNEQFF.

This clonotype was detected many times. V is TRBV7-6 and J is TRBJ2-1, with D perhaps assigned TRBD1 or TRBD2 (6 bases each). V lost 0 bases and J lost 7, with 13 bases in between. The CDR3 has 15 amino acids. Germline CDR1 is SGHVS and CDR2 is FNYEAQ. CDR3 in amino acids: CASSLAGGPGNEQFF. The CDR3 coding sequence is TGTGCCAGCAGCTTAGCCGGGGGCCCAGGGAATGAGCAGTTCTTC.

This clonotype was seen repeatedly, ten times or more. The rearrangement links TRBV5-6 to TRBJ1-1; D is possibly TRBD1 (6 bases). Trimming removed 1 base from V and 6 bases from J, with 7 bases in between. Germline CDR1 reads SGHDT; CDR2 reads YYEEEE. CDR3 length equals 12 residues. CDR3 bases: TGTGCCAGCAGCTTGCAGGGGCCTGAAGCTTTCTTT. Protein sequence: CASSLQGPEAFF.

This clonotype was recorded many times. The rearrangement links TRBV25-1 to TRBJ2-7, with unresolved D. The CDR3 is made up of 14 amino acids. The V gene lost 2 bases and the J gene lost 2 bases, with 10 bases spanning the gap. Germline V gives CDR1 MGHDK, CDR2 SYGVNS. The CDR3 region is CASSEPYNAYEQYF. CDR3 DNA sequence: TGTGCCAGCAGTGAACCTTATAACGCCTACGAGCAGTACTTC.

This clonotype was detected a few times. V is TRBV11-3 and J is TRBJ1-2; D call uncertain. The CDR3 consists of 18 residues. Trimming cost V 5 bases and J 2 bases, with 24 bases left between them. Looked up from germline, CDR1 is SGHNT and CDR2 is YENEEA. CDR3 amino acids: CASSLDDPTITGNYGYTF. CDR3 nucleotides: TGTGCCAGCAGCCTCGATGACCCAACCATCACCGGGAACTATGGCTACACCTTC.

This clonotype was picked up many times. The rearrangement joins TRBV20-1 to TRBJ2-7, with 11 bases that match TRBD2. Trimming at V came to 7 bases and at J to 4 bases, leaving 6 bases not matched to a gene. The germline V gene encodes CDR1 DFQATT and CDR2 SNEGSKA (reference sequence). This CDR3 has 13 residues. The CDR3 spells CSVSTSGEYEQYF. The DNA for the CDR3 is TGCAGTGTTTCGACTAGCGGGGAATACGAGCAGTACTTC.

This clonotype was detected many times. The chain links TRBV12-3 or TRBV12-4 to TRBJ2-7; D is ambiguous. V lost 5 bases and J 7 bases, leaving 21 bases between the germline ends. The CDR3 is 15 amino acids. The CDR3 loop is CASSTKYGLGWEQYF. CDR3 bases: TGTGCCAGCAGTACCAAGTACGGCTTGGGGTGGGAGCAGTACTTC.

This clonotype was picked up many times. The chain is built from TRBV15 and TRBJ2-1, with D perhaps TRBD2 (6 bases). CDR3 length: 13 residues. Germline V gives CDR1 LNHNV, CDR2 YYDKDF (reference sequence). V lost 6 bases and J 7 bases, leaving 13 bases between the germline ends. Written as DNA, the CDR3 is TGTGCCACCAGTTCAGAAGGAGGGAATGAGCAGTTCTTC. As protein: CATSSEGGNEQFF. The variable domain in full, completed from reference TRBV15 and TRBJ2-1, reads DAMVIQNPRYQVTQFGKPVTLSCSQTLNHNVMYWYQQKSSQAPKLLFHYYDKDFNNEADTPDNFQSRRPNTSFCFLDIRSPGLGDTAMYLCATSSEGGNEQFFGPGTRLTVL.

This clonotype was recorded a few times. The chain's CDR3 is CASSLTPDAGINYGYTF. In DNA, the CDR3 is TGCGCCAGCAGCTTGACGCCGGACGCAGGGATTAACTATGGCTACACCTTC. This chain links TRBV5-1 with TRBJ1-2; D is possibly TRBD1 (5 bases). Looked up from germline, CDR1 is SGHRS and CDR2 is YFSETQ. CDR3 length equals 17 residues. V was shortened by 1 base and J by 1 base, with 17 bases between the two germline ends.

In this sample, this clonotype turned up many times. This sequence joins TRBV4-2 and TRBJ2-7; 8 bases fit TRBD1. Per germline, CDR1 LGHNA and CDR2 YNFKEQ. This CDR3 has 17 residues. The junction had 11 bases not matched to a gene; V was cut back by 1 base and J by 3 bases. This CDR3 reads CASSQARRLDRDYEQYF. The DNA of the CDR3 is TGTGCCAGCAGCCAAGCCCGCCGGTTGGACAGGGACTACGAGCAGTACTTC.

The sample holds many counts of this clonotype. The chain links TRBV4-1 to TRBJ1-5; tentatively, D is TRBD1 (6 bases). CDR1 is MGHRA and CDR2 is YSYEKL in the germline V gene. The CDR3 has 14 residues. With 0 bases removed from V and 6 bases from J, the gap between germline ends came to 9 bases. This chain's CDR3 is CASSQDRGSQPQHF. Written as DNA, the CDR3 is TGCGCCAGCAGCCAAGACAGGGGAAGTCAGCCCCAGCATTTT.

This clonotype was counted ten times or more. The J gene is TRBJ1-2, the V gene TRBV11-2, with 7 bases fitting TRBD1. Germline-derived CDR1 and CDR2 are SGHAT and FQNNGV. The CDR3 contains 14 residues. V lost 5 bases to trimming and J lost 2 bases; unmatched junction nucleotides: 5. The CDR3: CASSPMGQNYGYTF. DNA of the CDR3: TGTGCCAGCAGCCCCATGGGACAGAACTATGGCTACACCTTC.

This clonotype was recorded many times. CDR3 bases: TGTGCCAGCAGCCAAGGTGACGGAGGGGGGGAGCTGTTTTTT. Translation gives CASSQGDGGGELFF. The rearrangement uses TRBV3-1 and TRBJ2-2; tentatively, D is TRBD2 (6 bases). V lost 1 base and J 8 bases, leaving 11 bases between the germline ends. In germline, CDR1 is LGHDT, CDR2 YNNKEL (reference sequence). This CDR3 contains 14 residues. Together with reference TRBV3-1 and TRBJ2-2, the CDR3 gives the full variable domain: DTAVSQTPKYLVTQMGNDKSIKCEQNLGHDTMYWYKQDSKKFLKIMFSYNNKELIINETVPNRFSPKSPDKAHLNLHINSLELGDSAVYFCASSQGDGGGELFFGEGSRLTVL.

In this sample, this clonotype turned up many times. The V and J genes are TRBV29-1 and TRBJ1-1; 9 nucleotides line up with TRBD1. CDR1 and CDR2 (germline): SQVTM, ANQGSEA. The CDR3 has 15 amino acids. The V gene end was trimmed by 5 bases and the J gene end by 6 bases; junction bases not matched to a gene: 13. CDR3 DNA sequence: TGCAGCGTTCCTTATAAGACAGGGGGTTATGCTGAAGCTTTCTTT. Protein: CSVPYKTGGYAEAFF.

This clonotype was observed a handful of times. The chain carries TRBV9 and TRBJ1-2, with 7 bases aligning to TRBD1. The CDR3 spans 15 residues. CDR1 SGDLS and CDR2 YYNGEE come from the germline V gene. With 4 bases clipped from V and 3 bases from J, the junction kept 9 bases outside the gene matches. CDR3 sequence (DNA): TGTGCCAGCAGCTTTCACAGGGGAGGTGACTATGGCTACACCTTC. This sequence encodes CASSFHRGGDYGYTF.

This clonotype was counted at least ten times. The chain is built from TRBV6-5 and TRBJ2-1; the match to TRBD2 covers 10 bases. J was trimmed by 0 bases and V by 4 bases; bases with no gene match: 3. Looked up from germline, CDR1 is MNHEY and CDR2 is SVGAGI. This CDR3 contains 16 residues. The CDR3 DNA is TGTGCCAGCAGTTTATTAGCGGGGGGCTCCTACAATGAGCAGTTCTTC. This encodes CASSLLAGGSYNEQFF.

This clonotype showed up many times. The rearrangement links TRBV28 to TRBJ1-2; D not certain. The CDR3 covers 13 residues. Trimming took 3 bases from V and 8 from J, leaving 13 bases between them. From germline, CDR1 is MDHEN and CDR2 SYDVKM. CDR3 DNA sequence: TGTGCCAGCAGTTTCAGAGGGTTTGGAGGCTACACCTTC. Its translation is CASSFRGFGGYTF.

This clonotype was seen a few times. The rearrangement links TRBV23-1 to TRBJ1-2; 7 nucleotides align to TRBD1. TRBV23-1 qualifies as an ORF whose function is uncertain. CDR3 length: 13 amino acids. V trimming: 6 bases; J trimming: 4 bases; junction bases outside the gene matches: 5. CDR3 loop: CASSLGTVYGYTF. CDR3 DNA sequence: TGCGCCAGCAGCCTAGGGACAGTCTATGGCTACACCTTC.

J is TRBJ1-5 and V is TRBV12-3 or TRBV12-4, with 10 bases matching TRBD1. Unmatched junction bases numbered 8, after V lost 6 bases and J lost 3 bases. This CDR3 comprises 16 residues. The CDR3 nucleotides are TGTGCCAGCAGCATAACGGGACAGGGGAACAATCAGCCCCAGCATTTT. Translation gives CASSITGQGNNQPQHF.

This clonotype was observed at least ten times. This chain joins TRBV12-3 or TRBV12-4 and TRBJ1-1; 7 nucleotides match TRBD1. The V gene end was trimmed by 5 bases and the J gene end by 6 bases; junction bases not matched to a gene: 3. This CDR3 has 12 residues. CDR3 sequence reads: CASSLTGAEAFF. CDR3 sequence (DNA): TGTGCCAGCAGTCTCACAGGGGCTGAAGCTTTCTTT.